Sequencing of this T cell receptor (beta chain) was carried out in a study of T cells in Graves' hyperthyroidism and ophthalmopathy. RNA transcripts provided the source from which TCR beta CDR3 regions were amplified. The HTBI primer set drove a first-round RT-PCR of the TCR CDR3. TCRdb reprocessed the multiplex PCR reads with MiXCR, giving one entry per CDR3 protein. This sample has over 700,000 distinct CDR3 sequences, with 38% found just once. The germline gives CDR1 MNHNY, CDR2 SVGAGI (reference sequence). This CDR3 has 12 amino acids. Trimming cost V 2 bases and J 7 bases, with 8 bases left between them. In this sample, this clonotype turned up many times. For Graves' hyperthyroidism to be stable, ophthalmopathy could not progress within 18 months. Hyperthyroidism patients were newly diagnosed, had disease duration under 2 months, and were aged 18 to 65 years. Clinicians diagnosed patients from clinical symptoms, serum thyroxine and TRAb, thyroid ultrasound and orbital computed tomography.

The sequence came from a man aged 18-30 years with Graves' hyperthyroidism. Sequencing was performed on blood. The gene calls are TRBV6-6 and TRBJ1-2, with D possibly matching TRBD1 (6 bases). The CDR3, as DNA: TGTGCCAGCAGTTACGGGGGGGCTGGCTACACCTTC. This codes for CASSYGGAGYTF.